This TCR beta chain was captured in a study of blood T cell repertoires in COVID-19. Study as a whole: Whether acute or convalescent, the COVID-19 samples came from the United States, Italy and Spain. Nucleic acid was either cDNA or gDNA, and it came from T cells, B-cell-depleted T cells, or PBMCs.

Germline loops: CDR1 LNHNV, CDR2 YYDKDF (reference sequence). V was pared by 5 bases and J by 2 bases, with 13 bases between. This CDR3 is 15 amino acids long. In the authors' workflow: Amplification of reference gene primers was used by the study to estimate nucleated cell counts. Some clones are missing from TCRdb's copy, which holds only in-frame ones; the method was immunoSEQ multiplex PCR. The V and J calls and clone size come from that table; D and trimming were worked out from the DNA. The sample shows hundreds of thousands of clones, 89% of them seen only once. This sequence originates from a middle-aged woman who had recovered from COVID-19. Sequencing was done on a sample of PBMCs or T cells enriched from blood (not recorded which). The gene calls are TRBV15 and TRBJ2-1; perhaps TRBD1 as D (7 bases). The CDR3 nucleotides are TGTGCCACCAGCGGAGGGGGCTCACCCTACAATGAGCAGTTCTTC. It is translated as CATSGGGSPYNEQFF. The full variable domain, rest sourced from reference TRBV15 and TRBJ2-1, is DAMVIQNPRYQVTQFGKPVTLSCSQTLNHNVMYWYQQKSSQAPKLLFHYYDKDFNNEADTPDNFQSRRPNTSFCFLDIRSPGLGDTAMYLCATSGGGSPYNEQFFGPGTRLTVL.